The 32 T cell receptor beta chains reported below all come from one sample, sequenced in a study of immune evolution from preneoplasia to lung adenocarcinoma. TCRdb's table, derived via immunoSEQ multiplex PCR, lists solely in-frame clones and lacks some. This table has 3,500 to 4,500 clones, 70% to 80% appearing once. Material for sequencing was FFPE lung adenocarcinoma in situ tissue. The receptors come from a person aged 55-80 years with lung adenocarcinoma.

This clone was detected once. The V call is TRBV10-3, the J call TRBJ2-5; 9 bases agree with TRBD1. The CDR3 consists of 15 residues. CDR1 ENHRY and CDR2 SYGVKD come from the germline V gene. J lost 2 bases, V lost 6 bases, and 7 bases had no gene match. CDR3 in DNA: TGTGCCATCAGCCCGGACAGGGGACTTCAAGAGACCCAGTACTTC. This encodes CAISPDRGLQETQYF.

Worth noting for this clone: Germline is not matched at one junction end, which may reflect a read error. Other DNA sequences in the same sample also yield this CDR3. The chain couples TRBV7-8 to TRBJ2-5; 9 bases map to TRBD2. The CDR3 loop spans 14 amino acids. From germline, CDR1 is SGHVS and CDR2 FQNEAQ. The CDR3 reads CASSFSGGQETQYF. For the CDR3, the DNA is TGTGCTAGCAGCTTTAGCGGGGGCCAAGAGACCCAGTACTTC.

This clone rates as large (0.1 to 1%). The chain is built from TRBV5-1 and TRBJ2-1; no clear D. V was clipped by 5 bases and J by 6 bases, with 12 bases between them. Germline CDR1 reads SGHRS; CDR2 reads YFSETQ. The CDR3 contains 13 residues. The CDR3 region has the DNA TGCGCCAGCAGTATTGGTCAACCCAATGAGCAGTTCTTC. Encoded protein: CASSIGQPNEQFF.

This chain joins TRBV18 and TRBJ1-2; 7 nucleotides match TRBD1. CDR3 length: 11 residues. V dropped 2 bases and J dropped 13; count of bases not matched to a gene: 4. Per germline, CDR1 KGHSH and CDR2 LQKENI. Here the CDR3 reads CASSPEQGLTF. The CDR3 bases are TGTGCCAGCTCACCAGAACAGGGGCTCACCTTC. Variable domain in full (rest from reference TRBV18 and TRBJ1-2): NAGVMQNPRHLVRRRGQEARLRCSPMKGHSHVYWYRQLPEEGLKFMVYLQKENIIDESGMPKERFSAEFPKEGPSILRIQQVVRGDSAAYFCASSPEQGLTFGSGTRLTVV.

The J gene is TRBJ2-7, the V gene TRBV27; D remains ambiguous. Trimming stripped 6 bases from V and 0 bases from J, with 15 bases between. The CDR3 is 15 amino acids. Germline loops: CDR1 MNHEY, CDR2 SMNVEV (reference sequence). CDR3 nucleotide sequence: TGTGCCAGCAGGAGGAGTCGGGCAACCTCCTACGAGCAGTACTTC. It specifies CASRRSRATSYEQYF.

This clone has more than one count but fewer than ten. This chain uses TRBV7-6 with TRBJ1-4; 8 nucleotides agree with TRBD1. The CDR3 runs 14 residues. CDR1 and CDR2 (germline): SGHVS, FNYEAQ. V dropped 3 bases and J dropped 7; count of bases not matched to a gene: 4. The CDR3: CASSFGQGSEKLFF. The CDR3 region has the DNA TGTGCCAGCAGCTTCGGACAGGGCAGTGAAAAACTGTTTTTT.

The chain has TRBV19 and TRBJ1-2; a possible D gene is TRBD1 (6 bases). The CDR3 is 13 residues long. Germline values: CDR1 LNHDA, CDR2 SQIVND (reference sequence). The ends were cut back, 6 bases at V and 4 bases at J, with 12 bases in the middle. The CDR3 nucleotides are TGTGCCAGTAGCTTGACAGGCTTCTATGGCTACACCTTC. Protein: CASSLTGFYGYTF.

V and J are TRBV9 and TRBJ2-1, with TRBD1 as a possible D gene (6 bases). Trimming removed 0 bases at V and 1 base at J, with 11 bases between. The CDR3 loop spans 16 amino acids. The germline V gene has CDR1 SGDLS and CDR2 YYNGEE. CDR3: CASSVGMGASYNEQFF. The DNA of the CDR3 is TGTGCCAGCAGCGTAGGAATGGGGGCGTCCTACAATGAGCAGTTCTTC.

This chain links TRBV13 with TRBJ2-1; 9 bases align to TRBD2. This CDR3 contains 17 residues. The germline gives CDR1 PRHDT, CDR2 FYEKMQ (reference sequence). J was trimmed by 3 bases and V by 1 base; bases with no gene match: 7. The CDR3: CASSLEGGGAIYNEQFF. CDR3 coding DNA: TGTGCCAGCAGCTTAGAAGGCGGGGGGGCAATCTACAATGAGCAGTTCTTC.

The J gene is TRBJ2-5, the V gene TRBV7-9; D remains ambiguous. CDR1 is SEHNR and CDR2 is FQNEAQ in the germline V gene (reference sequence). V lost 5 bases and J lost 2, with 3 bases in between. This CDR3 spans 11 amino acids. In DNA form, the CDR3 reads TGTGCCAGCAGCAATCAAGAGACCCAGTACTTC. Translation: CASSNQETQYF.

The DNA for the CDR3 is TGTGCCAGCAGTCCGGGAGGGGGGCCTTCTAACTATGGCTACACCTTC. It translates to CASSPGGGPSNYGYTF. This chain joins TRBV28 and TRBJ1-2, with D possibly TRBD1 on 6 matching bases. The CDR3 has 16 residues. CDR1 is MDHEN, CDR2 SYDVKM, per germline. V lost 5 bases and J lost 0, with 16 bases in between.

V and J are TRBV7-8 and TRBJ1-4, with TRBD1 identical over 7 bases. Germline V gene lookup returns CDR1 SGHVS and CDR2 FQNEAQ. The CDR3 extends over 13 amino acids. With 8 bases clipped from V and 7 bases from J, the junction kept 7 bases outside the gene matches. The DNA of the CDR3 is TGTGCCAGCGCGGGAGGGGGCGGTGAAAAACTGTTTTTT. Translated, it gives CASAGGGGEKLFF. Complete variable domain (other parts from reference TRBV7-8 and TRBJ1-4): GAGVSQSPRYKVAKRGQDVALRCDPISGHVSLFWYQQALGQGPEFLTYFQNEAQLDKSGLPSDRFFAERPEGSVSTLKIQRTQQEDSAVYLCASAGGGGEKLFFGSGTQLSVL.

V gene TRBV7-2 combines with J gene TRBJ2-3, with unresolved D. Trimming stripped 6 bases from V and 3 bases from J, with 13 bases between. This CDR3 is built from 14 residues. Looked up from germline, CDR1 is SGHTA and CDR2 is FQGNSA. CDR3: CASSPISSTDTQYF. In DNA form, the CDR3 reads TGTGCCAGCAGTCCCATCTCTAGTACAGATACGCAGTATTTT.

CDR3 nucleotides: TGTGCCAGCAGTGGACACCTCCAAGAGACCCAGTACTTC. Amino acids: CASSGHLQETQYF. The chain has TRBV6-1 and TRBJ2-5, with D uncertain. With 4 bases removed from V and 1 base from J, the gap between germline ends came to 7 bases. The CDR3 runs 13 residues. CDR1 is MNHNS and CDR2 is SASEGT in the germline V gene.

This chain connects TRBV5-3 to TRBJ1-1, with 7 positions matching TRBD1. TRBV5-3 is assigned to the ORF class and has an uncertain function. V was clipped by 6 bases and J by 10 bases; unmatched bases: 6. This CDR3 is 11 amino acids long. Here the CDR3 reads CARTDRVGAFF. The CDR3 DNA sequence: TGTGCCAGAACCGACAGGGTCGGAGCTTTCTTT.

The chain employs TRBV14 and TRBJ2-3; tentatively, D is TRBD1 or TRBD2 (6 bases each). V was pared by 1 base and J by 7 bases, with 9 bases between. This CDR3 is 13 amino acids long. Germline lookup yields CDR1 SGHDN and CDR2 FVKESK. The CDR3 DNA reads TGTGCCAGCAGCCAAGGGGGGGCAAATACGCAGTATTTT. Translation: CASSQGGANTQYF. Full variable domain (missing parts from reference TRBV14 and TRBJ2-3): EAGVTQFPSHSVIEKGQTVTLRCDPISGHDNLYWYRRVMGKEIKFLLHFVKESKQDESGMPNNRFLAERTGGTYSTLKVQPAELEDSGVYFCASSQGGANTQYFGPGTRLTVL.

This chain links TRBV19 with TRBJ2-1; 10 bases map to TRBD1. Germline values: CDR1 LNHDA, CDR2 SQIVND (reference sequence). V trimming: 5 bases; J trimming: 8 bases; junction bases outside the gene matches: 6. The length of the CDR3 is 14 residues. CDR3: CASSQWDRGHEQFF. Written as DNA, the CDR3 is TGTGCCAGTAGTCAATGGGACAGGGGCCATGAGCAGTTCTTC. Together with reference TRBV19 and TRBJ2-1, the CDR3 gives the full variable domain: DGGITQSPKYLFRKEGQNVTLSCEQNLNHDAMYWYRQDPGQGLRLIYYSQIVNDFQKGDIAEGYSVSREKKESFPLTVTSAQKNPTAFYLCASSQWDRGHEQFFGPGTRLTVL.

This rearrangement joins TRBV11-2 to TRBJ1-1, with a tentative D call TRBD1 (5 bases). The germline V gene has CDR1 SGHAT and CDR2 FQNNGV. The V gene lost 7 bases and the J gene lost 1 base, with 7 bases spanning the gap. This CDR3 comprises 12 residues. The DNA of the CDR3 is TGTGCCAGCAATGGGGGGAACACTGAAGCTTTCTTT. This codes for CASNGGNTEAFF.

Only a few counts were recorded for this clone. V usage is TRBV10-3 and J usage is TRBJ1-2; 9 bases are a match to TRBD1. Germline CDR1 is ENHRY and CDR2 is SYGVKD. The CDR3 totals 14 residues. Unmatched junction bases numbered 13, after V lost 11 bases and J lost 6 bases. CDR3 in amino acids: CAVHRTGDRDGYTF. The CDR3 DNA reads TGTGCCGTACACCGGACAGGGGATCGTGATGGCTACACCTTC.

The chain links TRBV11-2 to TRBJ1-6, with 9 nucleotides matching TRBD1. CDR1 and CDR2 (germline): SGHAT, FQNNGV. The CDR3 is made up of 18 amino acids. V lost 5 bases to trimming and J lost 0 bases; unmatched junction nucleotides: 8. In nucleotides, the CDR3 is TGTGCCAGCAGCACCGGGACAGGGATCGGCTCCTATAATTCACCCCTCCACTTT. Its translation: CASSTGTGIGSYNSPLHF.

J is TRBJ1-2 and V is TRBV10-3; a possible D gene is TRBD1 (5 bases). Germline loops: CDR1 ENHRY, CDR2 SYGVKD. Trimming pared 8 bases from V and 3 bases from J, leaving 10 bases between. CDR3 length: 12 residues. CDR3: CAIAREDYGYTF. The CDR3 DNA follows: TGTGCCATCGCCAGGGAGGACTATGGCTACACCTTC.

V gene TRBV19 combines with J gene TRBJ1-1; no firm D call. Trimming stripped 3 bases from V and 3 bases from J, with 11 bases between. The CDR3 loop spans 14 amino acids. Germline values: CDR1 LNHDA, CDR2 SQIVND (reference sequence). The CDR3 protein is CASSIKGLDTEAFF. The CDR3 region has the DNA TGTGCCAGTAGTATTAAGGGCTTGGACACTGAAGCTTTCTTT.

The chain recombines TRBV10-2 with TRBJ2-3; 11 nucleotides align to TRBD2. Looked up from germline, CDR1 is WSHSY and CDR2 is SAAADI. The CDR3 runs to 16 residues. Unmatched junction bases numbered 10, after V lost 5 bases and J lost 6 bases. The chain's CDR3 is CASSSQLAGVSDTQYF. CDR3 coding DNA: TGCGCCAGCAGTTCACAACTAGCGGGGGTGTCCGATACGCAGTATTTT.

The chain uses TRBV7-2 and TRBJ2-7, with 11 bases identical to TRBD2. J gave up 6 bases and V 2 bases, and 6 bases lay outside the gene matches. CDR3 length: 15 amino acids. The germline V gene has CDR1 SGHTA and CDR2 FQGNSA. The DNA of the CDR3 is TGTGCCAGCAGCTTATTAGCGGGAGGGCAACTCGAGCAGTACTTC. Translated: CASSLLAGGQLEQYF.

The chain carries TRBV6-5 and TRBJ2-7, with 7 bases lining up with TRBD1. The V and J ends lost 0 bases and 2 bases, in that order; junction bases with no gene match: 4. The germline CDR1 and CDR2 sequences are MNHEY and SVGAGI. The CDR3 covers 15 residues. Here the CDR3 reads CASSYSGQGAYEQYF. The CDR3 nucleotides are TGTGCCAGCAGTTACTCGGGTCAGGGGGCCTACGAGCAGTACTTC.

This clone was seen a handful of times. The J gene is TRBJ1-6, the V gene TRBV28, with unresolved D. The CDR3 length is 15 residues. The germline V gene has CDR1 MDHEN and CDR2 SYDVKM. The V gene lost 4 bases and the J gene lost 6 bases, with 13 bases spanning the gap. In DNA, the CDR3 is TGTGCCAGCAGTTGGAGGCGGAATCTTAATTCACCCCTCCACTTT. Translating it yields CASSWRRNLNSPLHF. The complete variable domain, with remaining parts taken from reference TRBV28 and TRBJ1-6, reads DVKVTQSSRYLVKRTGEKVFLECVQDMDHENMFWYRQDPGLGLRLIYFSYDVKMKEKGDIPEGYSVSREKKERFSLILESASTNQTSMYLCASSWRRNLNSPLHFGNGTRLTVT.

This clone came up a few times. The rearrangement joins TRBV10-1 to TRBJ2-1; D possibly corresponds to TRBD2 (6 bases). Trimming left V 2 bases short and J 7 bases short, with 12 bases between. This CDR3 contains 14 residues. CDR1 is WNHNN and CDR2 is SYGVQD in the germline V gene (reference sequence). The CDR3 DNA reads as TGCGCCAGCAGTGAGGGGGGGACCGTTAATGAGCAGTTCTTC. The encoded protein is CASSEGGTVNEQFF.

The chain combines TRBV25-1 with TRBJ2-6, with D hard to call. CDR1 MGHDK and CDR2 SYGVNS come from the germline V gene. CDR3 length: 17 amino acids. Trimming stripped 1 base from V and 0 bases from J, with 10 bases between. CDR3 loop: CASSESDRRSGANVLTF. CDR3 in DNA: TGTGCCAGCAGTGAATCGGACCGGCGCTCTGGGGCCAACGTCCTGACTTTC.

The chain combines TRBV7-9 with TRBJ2-7; 7 bases match TRBD2. V dropped 4 bases and J dropped 0; count of bases not matched to a gene: 6. Germline CDR1 and CDR2: SEHNR and FQNEAQ (reference sequence). CDR3 length equals 15 residues. CDR3 DNA: TGTGCCAGCAGCTCAATAGCGGGCAACTCCTACGAGCAGTACTTC. Amino acids: CASSSIAGNSYEQYF.

J is TRBJ1-1 and V is TRBV15; TRBD1 aligns across 7 bases. Germline-derived CDR1 and CDR2 are LNHNV and YYDKDF (reference sequence). The V gene end was trimmed by 4 bases and the J gene end by 4 bases; junction bases not matched to a gene: 3. This CDR3 has 13 amino acids. CDR3 residues: CATSNDRATEAFF. DNA of the CDR3: TGTGCCACCAGCAATGACAGGGCCACTGAAGCTTTCTTT.

J is TRBJ1-6 and V is TRBV14, with TRBD1 as a possible D gene (5 bases). V lost 0 bases and J 8 bases, leaving 5 bases between the germline ends. The CDR3 loop spans 13 amino acids. Germline CDR1 reads SGHDN; CDR2 reads FVKESK. The CDR3 region is CASSQEGDSPLHF. The CDR3 DNA sequence: TGTGCCAGCAGCCAAGAAGGGGATTCACCCCTCCACTTT.

This chain links TRBV19 with TRBJ2-1; 8 nucleotides line up with TRBD2. The germline CDR1 and CDR2 sequences are LNHDA and SQIVND (reference sequence). J lost 3 bases, V lost 5 bases, and 9 bases had no gene match. CDR3 size: 16 residues. The CDR3 coding sequence is TGTGCCAGTAGTCCGAGCGGGGGCCCATTCTACAATGAGCAGTTCTTC. Protein product: CASSPSGGPFYNEQFF.